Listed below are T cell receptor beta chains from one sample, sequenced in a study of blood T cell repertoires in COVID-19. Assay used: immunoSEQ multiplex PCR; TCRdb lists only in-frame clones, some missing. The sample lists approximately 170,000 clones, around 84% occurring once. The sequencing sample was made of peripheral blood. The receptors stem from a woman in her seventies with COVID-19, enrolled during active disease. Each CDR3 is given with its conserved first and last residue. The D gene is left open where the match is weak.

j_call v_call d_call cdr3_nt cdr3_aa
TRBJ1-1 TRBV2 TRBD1 TGTGCCAGCAGTGAGGGGGTTATTGGACAGGGGAGGGTAGCTTTCTTT CASSEGVIGQGRVAFF
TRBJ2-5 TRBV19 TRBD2 TGTGCCAGTAGTTCGCCGCGGGGTTTTAGCGGGGGAAGTGGGTACCAAGAGACCCAGTACTTC CASSSPRGFSGGSGYQETQYF
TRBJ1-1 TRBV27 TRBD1 TGTGCCAGCAGTGTACAGGGGGTGAACACTGAAGCTTTCTTT CASSVQGVNTEAFF
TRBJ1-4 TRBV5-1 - TGCGCCAGCAGCTTGAAACCAGCAACTAATGAAAAACTGTTTTTT CASSLKPATNEKLFF
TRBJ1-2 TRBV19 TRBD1 TGTGCCAGTAGGTCCGACAGGGAGTATGGCTACACCTTC CASRSDREYGYTF
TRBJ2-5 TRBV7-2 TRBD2 TGTGCCAGCAGGCCCGGGACGGGGGGAGAGACCCAGTACTTC CASRPGTGGETQYF
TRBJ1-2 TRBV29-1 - TGCAGCGTCCGGGACACCCACCTGGCTAACTATGGCTACACCTTC CSVRDTHLANYGYTF
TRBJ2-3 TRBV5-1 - TGCGCCAGCAGCTCTCCCCCCAGCACAGATACGCAGTATTTT CASSSPPSTDTQYF
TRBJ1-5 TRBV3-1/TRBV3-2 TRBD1 TGTGCCAGCAGCCACCAATCAGGGGGTGGTCAGCCCCAGCATTTT CASSHQSGGGQPQHF
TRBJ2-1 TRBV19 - TGTGCCAGTAGTATAGACCAGGGCTCCTACAATGAGCAGTTCTTC CASSIDQGSYNEQFF